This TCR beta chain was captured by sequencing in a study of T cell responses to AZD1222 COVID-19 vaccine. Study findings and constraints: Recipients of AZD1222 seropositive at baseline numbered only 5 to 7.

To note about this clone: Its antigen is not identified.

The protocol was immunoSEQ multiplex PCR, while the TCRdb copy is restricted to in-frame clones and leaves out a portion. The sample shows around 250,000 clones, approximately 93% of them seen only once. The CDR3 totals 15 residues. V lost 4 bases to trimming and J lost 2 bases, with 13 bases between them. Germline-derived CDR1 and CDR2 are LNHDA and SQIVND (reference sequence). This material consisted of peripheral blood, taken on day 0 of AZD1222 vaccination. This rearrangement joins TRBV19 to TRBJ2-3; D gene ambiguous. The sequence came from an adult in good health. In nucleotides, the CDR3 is TGTGCCAGTAGTACCGGACCATACGACACAGATACGCAGTATTTT. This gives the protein CASSTGPYDTDTQYF. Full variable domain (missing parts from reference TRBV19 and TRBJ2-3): DGGITQSPKYLFRKEGQNVTLSCEQNLNHDAMYWYRQDPGQGLRLIYYSQIVNDFQKGDIAEGYSVSREKKESFPLTVTSAQKNPTAFYLCASSTGPYDTDTQYFGPGTRLTVL.